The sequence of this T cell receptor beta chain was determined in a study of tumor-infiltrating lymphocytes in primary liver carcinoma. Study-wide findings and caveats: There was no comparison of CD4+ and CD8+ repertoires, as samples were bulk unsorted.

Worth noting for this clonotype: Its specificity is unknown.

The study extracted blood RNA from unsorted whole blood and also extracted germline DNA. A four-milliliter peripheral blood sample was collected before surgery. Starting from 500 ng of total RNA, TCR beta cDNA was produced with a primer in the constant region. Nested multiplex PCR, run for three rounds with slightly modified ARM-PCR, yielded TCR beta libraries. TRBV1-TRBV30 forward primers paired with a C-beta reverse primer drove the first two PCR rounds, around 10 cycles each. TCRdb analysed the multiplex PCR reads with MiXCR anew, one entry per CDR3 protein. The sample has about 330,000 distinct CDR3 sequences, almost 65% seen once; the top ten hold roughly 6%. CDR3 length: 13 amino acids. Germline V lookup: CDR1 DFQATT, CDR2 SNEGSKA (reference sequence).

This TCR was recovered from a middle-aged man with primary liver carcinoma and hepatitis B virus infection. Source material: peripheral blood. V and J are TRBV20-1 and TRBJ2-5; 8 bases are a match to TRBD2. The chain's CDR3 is CSLGGGLRETQYF. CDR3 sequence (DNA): TGCAGCCTCGGGGGGGGGCTGCGAGAGACCCAGTACTTC.